Each of the 8 T cell receptor beta chains below was sequenced from the same sample in a study of T cell clonality in common variable immunodeficiency (dated by TCRdb to between 2015 and 2016). The receptor library was made with the immunoSEQ multiplex PCR assay. Sourced from immuneACCESS, this table was stored by TCRdb with only in-frame sequences that have V and J called. A share of the clones is absent; for the studies checked, an unresolved V gene accounts for under half, and the remainder has no known explanation. In this sample the table shows around 39,000 clones, and no singletons are among them. Roughly 3.2% of the sample comes from the top ten. Source material: peripheral blood mononuclear cells. These TCRs come from a person between 18 and 75 years old in good health.

Ten or more counts support this clone. The read gets to within 3 residues of the CDR3 end, and the germline J gene fills in the rest. The chain recombines TRBV5-1 with TRBJ2-5, with 8 nucleotides matching TRBD2. Per the germline V gene, CDR1 is SGHRS and CDR2 is YFSETQ. This CDR3 comprises 16 residues. Trimming cost V 0 bases and J 3 bases; bases outside gene matches: 7. Partial CDR3 DNA: TGCGCCAGCAGCTTGGGAGCCGGGACTAGTAAAGAGACC. The encoded protein is CASSLGAGTSKET. The full CDR3 protein reads CASSLGAGTSKETQYF.

This clone was picked up many times. The read ends 3 residues before the CDR3 terminus; that terminus is restored from the germline J gene. This chain connects TRBV5-1 to TRBJ2-7; D might be TRBD2 (7 bases). Deletions cut 7 bases from V and 2 bases from J, with 16 bases between. The CDR3 consists of 14 residues. Germline V gene sequence: CDR1 SGHRS, CDR2 YFSETQ. The CDR3 sequence: CASALRGGPYEQYF. CDR3 bases read: TGCGCCAGCGCCCTAAGGGGGGGGCCCTACGAG.

The table lists this clone with many counts. The read terminates 3 residues before the CDR3 end, so the remaining end is supplied by the germline J gene. V gene TRBV5-4 combines with J gene TRBJ1-2; unclear D gene. The V end lost 0 bases, the J end lost 7 bases, and 7 bases lay between the germline ends. This CDR3 contains 12 residues. The germline gives CDR1 SGHNT, CDR2 YYREEE (reference sequence). The CDR3 spells CASSLETGGYTF. The CDR3 bases that were read are TGTGCCAGCAGCTTGGAAACGGGTGGC.

Details on this clone: The read is 3 residues too short to cover the CDR3 end, so that end is filled in from the germline J gene. The chain links TRBV19 to TRBJ1-5, with D possibly TRBD1 on 6 matching bases. V lost 3 bases and J 4 bases, leaving 13 bases between the germline ends. Looked up from germline, CDR1 is LNHDA and CDR2 is SQIVND (reference sequence). This CDR3 is 15 amino acids long. CDR3 DNA (partial): TGTGCCAGTAGTATTCTGGGGGCTGGGAATCAGCCC. As protein: CASSILGAGNQP. The entire CDR3 sequence reads CASSILGAGNQPQHF.

This clone was observed a few times. The CDR3 goes on 3 residues after the read ends, and that part is filled in from the germline J gene. The gene calls are TRBV30 and TRBJ1-2; D unresolved. Germline CDR1 reads GTSNPN; CDR2 reads SVGIG (reference sequence). The CDR3 is 15 amino acids. CDR3 sequence: CAWSGGGRAYNDYTF. CDR3 DNA (partial): TGTGCCTGGAGTGGAGGCGGGAGGGCGTACAATGAC.

This clone was seen many times. The observed sequence ends 3 residues before the CDR3 terminus, with the missing tail filled in from the germline J gene. This rearrangement joins TRBV30 to TRBJ2-1; D unresolved. CDR1 is GTSNPN, CDR2 SVGIG, per germline (reference sequence). The CDR3 consists of 14 residues. Trimming pared 4 bases from V and 0 bases from J, leaving 10 bases between. The covered CDR3 bases are TGTGCCTGGACAGGTGGTTTCTCCTACAATGAG. Translation gives CAWTGGFSYNE. The entire CDR3 protein reads CAWTGGFSYNEQFF.

This clone was recorded at least ten times. With the read ending 3 residues before the CDR3 end, the germline J gene is used to fill in that end. The chain recombines TRBV20-1 with TRBJ1-1; possible D gene TRBD1, 6 bases. V was pared by 3 bases and J by 3 bases, with 11 bases between. This CDR3 contains 13 residues. CDR1 is DFQATT and CDR2 is SNEGSKA in the germline V gene (reference sequence). The CDR3 bases that were read are TGCAGTGCTAGTGGGGGGGGCTACACTGAA. As protein: CSASGGGYTE. The CDR3 as a whole reads CSASGGGYTEAFF.

This clone was seen ten or more times. The CDR3 end is not reached by the read, which stops 3 residues before it; the germline J gene fills it in. The rearrangement joins TRBV20-1 to TRBJ2-1; TRBD1 matches at 9 bases. Per the germline V gene, CDR1 is DFQATT and CDR2 is SNEGSKA (reference sequence). Losses at the gene ends were 7 bases for V and 2 bases for J; bases not matched to a gene: 6. The CDR3 loop spans 14 amino acids. The CDR3 sequence: CSGLGDRAYNEQFF. The sequenced part of the CDR3 DNA is TGCAGTGGTCTAGGGGACAGGGCCTACAATGAG.